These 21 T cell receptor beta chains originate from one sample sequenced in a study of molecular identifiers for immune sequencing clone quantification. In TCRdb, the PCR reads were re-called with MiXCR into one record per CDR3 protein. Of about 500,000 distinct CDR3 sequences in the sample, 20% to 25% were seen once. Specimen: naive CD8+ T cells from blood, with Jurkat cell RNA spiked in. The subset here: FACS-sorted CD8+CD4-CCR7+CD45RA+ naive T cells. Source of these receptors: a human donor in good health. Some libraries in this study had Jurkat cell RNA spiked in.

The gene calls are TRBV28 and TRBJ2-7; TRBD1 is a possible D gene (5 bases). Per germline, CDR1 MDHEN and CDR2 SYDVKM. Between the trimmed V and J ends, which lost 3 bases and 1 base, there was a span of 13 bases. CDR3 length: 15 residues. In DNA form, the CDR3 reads TGTGCCAGCAGTTTTGGGTGGGCAGGGTCCTACGAGCAGTACTTC. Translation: CASSFGWAGSYEQYF.

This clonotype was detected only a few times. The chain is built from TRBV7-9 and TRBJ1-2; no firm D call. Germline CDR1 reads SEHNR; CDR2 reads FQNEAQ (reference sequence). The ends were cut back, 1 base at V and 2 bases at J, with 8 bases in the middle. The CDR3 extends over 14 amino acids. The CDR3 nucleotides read TGTGCCAGCAGCTTAGGTGGTCCGAACTATGGCTACACCTTC. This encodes CASSLGGPNYGYTF.

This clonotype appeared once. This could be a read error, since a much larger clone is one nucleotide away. This CDR3 reads CASSLGPRGYTEAFF. The CDR3 DNA sequence: TGCGCCAGCAGCCTTGGTCCCAGGGGATACACTGAAGCTTTCTTT. The chain carries TRBV5-1 and TRBJ1-1, with D maybe TRBD1 (6 bases). CDR1 is SGHRS, CDR2 YFSETQ, per germline. This CDR3 is 15 amino acids long. V dropped 4 bases and J dropped 3 bases, with 16 bases sitting between them.

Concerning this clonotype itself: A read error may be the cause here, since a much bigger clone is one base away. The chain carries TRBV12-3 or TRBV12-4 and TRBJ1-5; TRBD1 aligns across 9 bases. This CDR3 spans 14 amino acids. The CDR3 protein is CASSPGTGFQPRHF. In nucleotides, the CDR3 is TGTGCCAGCAGTCCGGGGACAGGGTTTCAGCCCCGGCATTTT.

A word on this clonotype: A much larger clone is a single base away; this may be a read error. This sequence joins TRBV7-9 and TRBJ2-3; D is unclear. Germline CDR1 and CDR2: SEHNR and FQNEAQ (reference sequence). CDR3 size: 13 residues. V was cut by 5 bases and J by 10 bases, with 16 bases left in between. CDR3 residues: CASSARWSDAQYF. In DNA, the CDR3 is TGTGCCAGCAGCGCGCGTTGGTCGGATGCGCAGTATTTT.

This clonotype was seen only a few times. The chain's CDR3 is CASSSPDRADTEAFF. CDR3 DNA sequence: TGTGCCAGCAGCTCCCCCGACAGGGCGGACACTGAAGCTTTCTTT. This chain connects TRBV7-6 to TRBJ1-1, with 7 bases fitting TRBD1. V shed 4 bases and J 3 bases; nucleotides not matched to a gene: 8. Germline values: CDR1 SGHVS, CDR2 FNYEAQ. The CDR3 totals 15 residues.

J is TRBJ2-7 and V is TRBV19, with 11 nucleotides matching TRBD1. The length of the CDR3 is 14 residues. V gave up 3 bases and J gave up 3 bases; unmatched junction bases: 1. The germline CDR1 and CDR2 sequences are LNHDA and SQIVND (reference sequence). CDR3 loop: CASSMGTGGYEQYF. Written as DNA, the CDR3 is TGTGCCAGTAGTATGGGGACAGGGGGCTACGAGCAGTACTTC.

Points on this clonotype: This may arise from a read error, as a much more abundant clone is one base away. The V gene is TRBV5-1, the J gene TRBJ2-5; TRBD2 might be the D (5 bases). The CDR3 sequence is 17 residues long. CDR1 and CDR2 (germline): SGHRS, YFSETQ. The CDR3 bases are TGCGCCAGCAGCTTGGGAGACTACCATTCGCACCAAGAGTCCCAGTACTTC. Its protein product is CASSLGDYHSHQESQYF.

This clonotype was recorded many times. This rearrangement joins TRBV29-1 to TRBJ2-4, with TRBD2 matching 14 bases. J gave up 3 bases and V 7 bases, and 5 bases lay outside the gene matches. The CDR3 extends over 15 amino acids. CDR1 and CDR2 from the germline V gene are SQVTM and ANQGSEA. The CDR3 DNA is TGCAGCGGGACTAGCGGGAGGTTGGACAAAAACATTCAGTACTTC. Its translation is CSGTSGRLDKNIQYF.

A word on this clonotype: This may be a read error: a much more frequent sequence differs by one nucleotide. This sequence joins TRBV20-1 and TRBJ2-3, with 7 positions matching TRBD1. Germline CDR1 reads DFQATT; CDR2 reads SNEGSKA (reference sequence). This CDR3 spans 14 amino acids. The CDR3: CSALTGRRTDTQCF. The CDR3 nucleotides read TGCAGTGCTTTGACAGGGCGTCGTACAGATACGCAGTGTTTT.

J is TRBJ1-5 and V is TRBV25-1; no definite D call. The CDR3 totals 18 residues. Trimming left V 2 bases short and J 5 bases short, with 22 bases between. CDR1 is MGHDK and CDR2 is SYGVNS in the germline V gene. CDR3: CASSEVTFAGLIYQPQHF. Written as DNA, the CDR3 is TGTGCCAGCAGTGAAGTGACGTTCGCGGGGTTAATTTATCAGCCCCAGCATTTT.

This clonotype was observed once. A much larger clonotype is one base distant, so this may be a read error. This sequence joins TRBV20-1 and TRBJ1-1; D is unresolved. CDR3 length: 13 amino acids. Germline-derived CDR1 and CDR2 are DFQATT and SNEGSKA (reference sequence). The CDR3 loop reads CSARGWENTEALF. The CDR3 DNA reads TGCAGTGCTAGAGGCTGGGAGAACACTGAAGCTCTCTTT.

CDR3 DNA: TGTGCCAGCAGTGAAGAGGGCCTAGCGGGAGTCCACGAGCAGTACTTC. Translation gives CASSEEGLAGVHEQYF. The chain couples TRBV2 to TRBJ2-7; 10 bases are shared with TRBD2. J lost 5 bases, V lost 1 base, and 8 bases had no gene match. The CDR3 covers 16 residues. The germline CDR1 and CDR2 sequences are SNHLY and FYNNEI.

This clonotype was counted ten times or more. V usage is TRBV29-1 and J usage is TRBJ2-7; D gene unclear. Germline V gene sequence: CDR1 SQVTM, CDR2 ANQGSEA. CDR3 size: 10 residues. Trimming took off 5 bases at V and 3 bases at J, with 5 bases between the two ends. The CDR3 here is CSVTDYEQYF. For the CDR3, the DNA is TGCAGCGTTACCGACTACGAGCAGTACTTC.

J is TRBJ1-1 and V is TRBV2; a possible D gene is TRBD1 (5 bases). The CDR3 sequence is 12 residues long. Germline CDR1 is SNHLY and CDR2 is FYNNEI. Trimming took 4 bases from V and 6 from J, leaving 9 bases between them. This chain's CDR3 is CASSGGDAEAFF. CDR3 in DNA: TGTGCCAGCAGTGGGGGGGACGCTGAAGCTTTCTTT.

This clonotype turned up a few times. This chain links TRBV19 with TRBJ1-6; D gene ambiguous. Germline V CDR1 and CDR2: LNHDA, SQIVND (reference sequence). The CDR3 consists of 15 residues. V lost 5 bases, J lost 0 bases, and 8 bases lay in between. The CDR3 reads CASSPGSSYNSPLHF. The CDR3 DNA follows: TGTGCCAGTAGTCCCGGGAGCTCCTATAATTCACCCCTCCACTTT.

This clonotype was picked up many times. The CDR3 spells CASSIGGSNNQPQHF. CDR3 coding DNA: TGTGCCAGTAGTATAGGTGGCAGTAACAATCAGCCCCAGCATTTT. The chain couples TRBV19 to TRBJ1-5, with no clear D. The CDR3 has 15 amino acids. The V gene lost 1 base and the J gene lost 3 bases, with 10 bases spanning the gap. Per germline, CDR1 LNHDA and CDR2 SQIVND (reference sequence). Together with reference TRBV19 and TRBJ1-5, the CDR3 gives the full variable domain: DGGITQSPKYLFRKEGQNVTLSCEQNLNHDAMYWYRQDPGQGLRLIYYSQIVNDFQKGDIAEGYSVSREKKESFPLTVTSAQKNPTAFYLCASSIGGSNNQPQHFGDGTRLSIL.

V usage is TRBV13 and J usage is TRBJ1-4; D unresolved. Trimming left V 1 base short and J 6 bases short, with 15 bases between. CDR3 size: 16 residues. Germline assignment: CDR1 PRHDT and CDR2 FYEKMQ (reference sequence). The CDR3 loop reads CASSLAWGNKYEKLFF. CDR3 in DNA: TGTGCCAGCAGCTTAGCATGGGGAAATAAGTATGAAAAACTGTTTTTT. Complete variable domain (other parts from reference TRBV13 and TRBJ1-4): AAGVIQSPRHLIKEKRETATLKCYPIPRHDTVYWYQQGPGQDPQFLISFYEKMQSDKGSIPDRFSAQQFSDYHSELNMSSLELGDSALYFCASSLAWGNKYEKLFFGSGTQLSVL.

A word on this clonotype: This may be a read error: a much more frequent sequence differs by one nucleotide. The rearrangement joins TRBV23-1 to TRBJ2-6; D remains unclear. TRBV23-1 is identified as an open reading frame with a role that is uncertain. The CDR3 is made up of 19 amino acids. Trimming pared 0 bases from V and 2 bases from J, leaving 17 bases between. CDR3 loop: CASSQSEFRVFPGANVLTF. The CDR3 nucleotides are TGCGCCAGCAGTCAATCGGAATTTAGGGTATTCCCTGGGGCCAACGTCCTGACTTTC.

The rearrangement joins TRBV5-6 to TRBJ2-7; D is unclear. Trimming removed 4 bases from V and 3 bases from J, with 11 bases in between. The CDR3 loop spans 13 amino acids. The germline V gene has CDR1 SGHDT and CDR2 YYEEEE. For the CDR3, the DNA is TGTGCCAGCAGCCCGCCGGGCTACTACGAGCAGTACTTC. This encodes CASSPPGYYEQYF.

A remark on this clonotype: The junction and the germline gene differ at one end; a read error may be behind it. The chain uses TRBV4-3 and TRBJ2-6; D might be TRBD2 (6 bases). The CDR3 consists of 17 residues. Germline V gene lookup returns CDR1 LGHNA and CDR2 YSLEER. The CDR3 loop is CASSQGPGESGASVLTF. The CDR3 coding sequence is TGCGCCAGCAGCCAAGGGCCGGGAGAGAGTGGGGCCAGCGTCCTGACTTTC.